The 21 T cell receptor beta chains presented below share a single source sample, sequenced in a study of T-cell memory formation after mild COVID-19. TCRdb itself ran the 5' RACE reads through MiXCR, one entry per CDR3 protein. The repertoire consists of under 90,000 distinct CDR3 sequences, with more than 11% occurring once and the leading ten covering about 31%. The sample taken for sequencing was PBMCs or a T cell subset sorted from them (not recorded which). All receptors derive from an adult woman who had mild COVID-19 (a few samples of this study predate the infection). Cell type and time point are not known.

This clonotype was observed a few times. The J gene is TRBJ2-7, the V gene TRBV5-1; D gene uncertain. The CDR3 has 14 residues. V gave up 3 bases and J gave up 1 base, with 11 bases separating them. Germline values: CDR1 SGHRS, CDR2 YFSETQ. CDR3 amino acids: CASSSRWGSYEQYF. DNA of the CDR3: TGCGCCAGCAGCTCCAGGTGGGGTTCCTACGAGCAGTACTTC.

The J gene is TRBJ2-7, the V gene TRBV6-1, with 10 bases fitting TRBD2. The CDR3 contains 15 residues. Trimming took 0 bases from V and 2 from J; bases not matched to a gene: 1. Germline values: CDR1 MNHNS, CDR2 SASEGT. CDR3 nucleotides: TGTGCCAGCAGTGAAGCGAGCGGGGGGGCCTACGAGCAGTACTTC. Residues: CASSEASGGAYEQYF.

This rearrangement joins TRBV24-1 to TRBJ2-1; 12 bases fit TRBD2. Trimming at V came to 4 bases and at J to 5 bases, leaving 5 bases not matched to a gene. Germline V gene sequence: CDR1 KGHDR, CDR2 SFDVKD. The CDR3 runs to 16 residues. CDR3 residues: CATSDRTSGINNEQFF. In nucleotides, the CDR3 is TGTGCCACCAGTGACCGGACTAGCGGGATCAACAATGAGCAGTTCTTC.

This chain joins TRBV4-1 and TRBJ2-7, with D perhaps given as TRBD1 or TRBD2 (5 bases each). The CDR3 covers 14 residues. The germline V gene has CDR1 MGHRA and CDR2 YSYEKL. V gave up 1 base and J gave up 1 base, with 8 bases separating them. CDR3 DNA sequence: TGCGCCAGCAGCCAAGGGGACGTATCCTACGAGCAGTACTTC. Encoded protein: CASSQGDVSYEQYF.

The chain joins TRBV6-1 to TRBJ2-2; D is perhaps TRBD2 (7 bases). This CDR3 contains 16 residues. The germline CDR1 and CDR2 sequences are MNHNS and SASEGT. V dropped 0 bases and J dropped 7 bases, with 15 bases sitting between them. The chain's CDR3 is CASSEARGEGNGELFF. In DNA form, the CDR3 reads TGTGCCAGCAGTGAAGCGAGGGGGGAGGGTAACGGGGAGCTGTTTTTT.

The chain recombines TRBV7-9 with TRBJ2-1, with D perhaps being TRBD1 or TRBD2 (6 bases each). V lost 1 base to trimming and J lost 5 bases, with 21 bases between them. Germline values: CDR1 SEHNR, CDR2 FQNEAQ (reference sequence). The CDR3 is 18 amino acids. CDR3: CASSLGLRDSGAHNEQFF. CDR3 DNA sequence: TGTGCCAGCAGCTTAGGACTACGGGACTCGGGGGCGCACAATGAGCAGTTCTTC.

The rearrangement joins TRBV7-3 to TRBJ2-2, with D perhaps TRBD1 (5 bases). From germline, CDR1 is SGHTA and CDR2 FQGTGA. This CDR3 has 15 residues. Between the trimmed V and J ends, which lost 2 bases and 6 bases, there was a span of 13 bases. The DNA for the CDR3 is TGTGCCAGCAGCTTATTCCAGGGCCAGGCCGGGGAGCTGTTTTTT. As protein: CASSLFQGQAGELFF.

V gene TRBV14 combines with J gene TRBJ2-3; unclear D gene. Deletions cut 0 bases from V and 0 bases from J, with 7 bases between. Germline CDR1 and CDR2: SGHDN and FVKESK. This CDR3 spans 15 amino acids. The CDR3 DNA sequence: TGTGCCAGCAGCCAAGATTTACACAGCACAGATACGCAGTATTTT. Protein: CASSQDLHSTDTQYF.

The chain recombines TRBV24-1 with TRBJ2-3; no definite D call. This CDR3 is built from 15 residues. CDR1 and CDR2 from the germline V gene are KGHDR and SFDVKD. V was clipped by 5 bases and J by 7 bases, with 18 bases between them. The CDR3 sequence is CATSVPGDPSNTQYF. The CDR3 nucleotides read TGTGCCACCAGTGTACCAGGAGATCCTTCAAATACGCAGTATTTT.

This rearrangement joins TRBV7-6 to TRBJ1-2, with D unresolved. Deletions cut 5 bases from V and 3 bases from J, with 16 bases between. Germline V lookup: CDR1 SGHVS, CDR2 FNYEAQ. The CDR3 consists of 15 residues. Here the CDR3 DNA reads TGTGCCAGCAGCCCCTACCCGACGGCCGACTATGGCTACACCTTC. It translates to CASSPYPTADYGYTF.

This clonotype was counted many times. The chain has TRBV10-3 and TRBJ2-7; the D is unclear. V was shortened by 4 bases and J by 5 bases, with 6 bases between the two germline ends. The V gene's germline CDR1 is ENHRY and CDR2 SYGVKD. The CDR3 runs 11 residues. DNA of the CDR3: TGTGCCATCAGTGTGGGTAACGAGCAGTACTTC. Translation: CAISVGNEQYF.

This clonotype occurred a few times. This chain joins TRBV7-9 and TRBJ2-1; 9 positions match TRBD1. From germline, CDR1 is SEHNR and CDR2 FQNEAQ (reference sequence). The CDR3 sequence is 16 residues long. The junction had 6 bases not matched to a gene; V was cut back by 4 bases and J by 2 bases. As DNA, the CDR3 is TGTGCCAGCAGCTCTGGGACAGGGCTAGCCTACAATGAGCAGTTCTTC. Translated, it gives CASSSGTGLAYNEQFF.

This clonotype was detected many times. For the CDR3, the DNA is TGCGCCAGCAGCCGTGATAGCGGGAGGAGGTCCTACAATGAGCAGTTCTTC. Amino acids: CASSRDSGRRSYNEQFF. J is TRBJ2-1 and V is TRBV4-3; TRBD2 matches 10 bases. V shed 4 bases and J 1 base; nucleotides not matched to a gene: 7. Germline-derived CDR1 and CDR2 are LGHNA and YSLEER. There are 17 residues in the CDR3.

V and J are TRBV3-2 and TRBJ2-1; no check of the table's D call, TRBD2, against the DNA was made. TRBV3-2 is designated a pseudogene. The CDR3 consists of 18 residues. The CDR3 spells CASSQVVASGRADHEQFF. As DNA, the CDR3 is TGTGCCAGCAGCCAAGTGGTCGCCAGCGGGAGGGCGGACCATGAGCAGTTCTTC.

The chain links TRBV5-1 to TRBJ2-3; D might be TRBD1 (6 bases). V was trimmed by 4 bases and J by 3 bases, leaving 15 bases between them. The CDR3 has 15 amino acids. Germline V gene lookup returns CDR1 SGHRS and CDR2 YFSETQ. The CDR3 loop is CASSPGWGRTDTQYF. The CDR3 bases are TGCGCCAGCAGCCCCGGCTGGGGGCGGACAGATACGCAGTATTTT.

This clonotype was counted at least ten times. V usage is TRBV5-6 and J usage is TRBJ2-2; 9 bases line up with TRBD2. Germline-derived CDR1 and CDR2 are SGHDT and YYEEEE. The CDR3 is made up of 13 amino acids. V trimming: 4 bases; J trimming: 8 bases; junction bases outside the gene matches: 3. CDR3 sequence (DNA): TGTGCCAGCAGCGGCGGACTAGCGGGGGAGCTGTTTTTT. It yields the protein CASSGGLAGELFF.

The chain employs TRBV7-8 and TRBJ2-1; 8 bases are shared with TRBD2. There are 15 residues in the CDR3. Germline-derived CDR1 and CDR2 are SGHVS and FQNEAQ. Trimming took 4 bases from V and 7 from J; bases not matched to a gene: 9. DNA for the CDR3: TGTGCCAGCAGCTCCTATAGCGGGGTATCAAATGAGCAGTTCTTC. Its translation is CASSSYSGVSNEQFF.

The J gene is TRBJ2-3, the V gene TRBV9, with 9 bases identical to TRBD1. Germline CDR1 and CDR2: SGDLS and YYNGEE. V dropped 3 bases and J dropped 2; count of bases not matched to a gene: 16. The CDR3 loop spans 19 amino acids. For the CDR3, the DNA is TGTGCCAGCAGCGCGGGACAGGGACCTAGCGAGGGAGTCACAGATACGCAGTATTTT. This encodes CASSAGQGPSEGVTDTQYF.

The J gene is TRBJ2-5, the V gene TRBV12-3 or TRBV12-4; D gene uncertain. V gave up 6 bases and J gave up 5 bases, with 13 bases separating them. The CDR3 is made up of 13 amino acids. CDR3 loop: CASRQVIEETQYF. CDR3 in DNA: TGTGCCAGCAGGCAAGTCATAGAGGAGACCCAGTACTTC.

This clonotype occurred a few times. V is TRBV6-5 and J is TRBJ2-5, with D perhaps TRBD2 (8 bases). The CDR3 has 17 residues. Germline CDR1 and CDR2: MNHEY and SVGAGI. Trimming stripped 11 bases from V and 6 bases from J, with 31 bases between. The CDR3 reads CAGTSGGGRGKLQTQYF. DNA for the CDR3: TGTGCCGGGACGAGCGGGGGCGGCAGGGGGAAACTACAGACCCAGTACTTC.

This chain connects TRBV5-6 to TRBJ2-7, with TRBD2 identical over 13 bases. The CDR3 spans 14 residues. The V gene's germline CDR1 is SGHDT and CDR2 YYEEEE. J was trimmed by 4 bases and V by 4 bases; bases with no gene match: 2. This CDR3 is CASSQGLAGYEQYF. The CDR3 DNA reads TGTGCCAGCAGCCAGGGACTAGCGGGATACGAGCAGTACTTC.